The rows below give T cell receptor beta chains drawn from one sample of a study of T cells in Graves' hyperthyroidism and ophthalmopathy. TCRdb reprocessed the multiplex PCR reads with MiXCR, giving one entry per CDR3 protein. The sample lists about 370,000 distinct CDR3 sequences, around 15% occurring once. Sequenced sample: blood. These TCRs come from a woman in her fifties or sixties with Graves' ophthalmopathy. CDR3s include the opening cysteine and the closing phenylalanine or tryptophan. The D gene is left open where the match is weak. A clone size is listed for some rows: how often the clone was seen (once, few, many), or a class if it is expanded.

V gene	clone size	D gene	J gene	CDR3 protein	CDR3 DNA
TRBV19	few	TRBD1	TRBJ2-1	CASSMGDRARGEQFF	TGTGCCAGTAGTATGGGGGACAGGGCCCGGGGTGAGCAGTTCTTC
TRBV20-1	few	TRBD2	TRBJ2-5	CSARQRESRETQYF	TGCAGTGCTAGACAGCGGGAGAGTCGAGAGACCCAGTACTTC
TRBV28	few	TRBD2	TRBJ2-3	CASSLSGRKDTQYF	TGTGCCAGCAGTCTTAGCGGGAGGAAAGATACGCAGTATTTT
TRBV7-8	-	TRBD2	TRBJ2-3	CASSLTAGVIDTQYF	TGTGCCAGCAGCTTAACAGCGGGAGTTATAGATACGCAGTATTTT
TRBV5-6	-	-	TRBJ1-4	CASSLRIGEATNEKLFF	TGTGCCAGCAGCTTGAGAATCGGGGAAGCAACTAATGAAAAACTGTTTTTT
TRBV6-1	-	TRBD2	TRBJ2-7	CASSGEPGLAGETSYEQYF	TGTGCCAGCAGTGGTGAACCGGGACTAGCGGGAGAGACCTCCTACGAGCAGTACTTC
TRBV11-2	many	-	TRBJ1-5	CASSQPGSNQPQHF	TGTGCCAGCAGCCAACCAGGGAGCAATCAGCCCCAGCATTTT
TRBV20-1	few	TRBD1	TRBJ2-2	CSAEDSGQDRNSGELFF	TGCAGTGCTGAAGACTCGGGACAGGATAGGAACTCCGGGGAGCTGTTTTTT
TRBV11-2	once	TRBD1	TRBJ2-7	CASSSGQNSYEQYF	TGTGCCAGCAGCTCGGGACAGAACTCCTACGAGCAGTACTTC
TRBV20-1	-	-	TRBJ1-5	CSAHQGNQPQHF	TGCAGTGCTCACCAGGGGAATCAGCCCCAGCATTTT
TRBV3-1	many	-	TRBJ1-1	CASSQGGAQNTEAFF	TGTGCCAGCAGCCAAGGTGGGGCCCAGAACACTGAAGCTTTCTTT
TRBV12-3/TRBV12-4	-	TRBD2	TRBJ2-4	CASRGGGQNIQYF	TGTGCCAGCCGGGGGGGGGGTCAAAACATTCAGTACTTC
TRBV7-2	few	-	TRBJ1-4	CASSPPGRKEKLFF	TGTGCCAGCAGCCCGCCGGGTAGGAAGGAAAAACTGTTTTTT
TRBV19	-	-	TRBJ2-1	CATAERPTYNKQFF	TGTGCCACCGCAGAGCGACCAACCTACAATAAGCAGTTCTTC
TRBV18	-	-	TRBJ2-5	CASSQFTAGGTQYF	TGTGCCAGCTCACAATTCACCGCCGGAGGGACCCAGTACTTC
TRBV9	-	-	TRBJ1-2	CASSSAGSDYGYTF	TGTGCCAGCAGTTCCGCGGGATCTGACTATGGCTACACCTTC
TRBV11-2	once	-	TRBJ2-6	CASRVERGGPGANVLTF	TGTGCCAGCAGGGTGGAACGTGGGGGCCCTGGGGCCAACGTCCTGACTTTC
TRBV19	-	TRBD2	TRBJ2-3	CASRGREGLTDTQYF	TGTGCCAGTAGAGGTCGGGAGGGCCTCACAGATACGCAGTATTTT
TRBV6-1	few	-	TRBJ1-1	CASTSPPTEAFF	TGTGCCAGCACCTCGCCGCCGACTGAAGCTTTCTTT
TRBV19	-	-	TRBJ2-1	CATQRSNEQFF	TGTGCCACTCAGCGGTCTAATGAGCAGTTCTTC
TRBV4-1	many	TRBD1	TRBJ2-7	CASSQPSGTGSYEQYF	TGCGCCAGCAGCCAGCCCTCCGGGACAGGGTCCTACGAGCAGTACTTC
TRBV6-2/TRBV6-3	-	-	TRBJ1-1	CASIYSSNDISRMNTEAFF	TGTGCCAGCATTTACTCAAGTAACGATATATCACGCATGAACACTGAAGCTTTCTTT
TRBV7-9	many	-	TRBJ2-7	CASSSPGGVLEQYF	TGTGCCAGCAGCTCCCCTGGGGGAGTTCTCGAGCAGTACTTC
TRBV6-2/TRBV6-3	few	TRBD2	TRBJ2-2	CASSRGLAGTGELFF	TGTGCCAGCAGTCGAGGACTAGCGGGCACCGGGGAGCTGTTTTTT
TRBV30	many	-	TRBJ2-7	CAWSVELYYEQYF	TGTGCCTGGAGTGTAGAGTTGTACTACGAGCAGTACTTC
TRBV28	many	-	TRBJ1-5	CATRGSVRLGNQPQHF	TGTGCCACGAGAGGGAGTGTCAGACTAGGCAATCAGCCCCAGCATTTT
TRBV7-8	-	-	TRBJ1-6	CASRWDTSNSPLHF	TGTGCCAGCAGATGGGACACCTCTAATTCACCCCTCCACTTT
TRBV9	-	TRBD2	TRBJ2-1	CASSSLGLANEQFF	TGTGCCAGCAGCTCTCTGGGACTAGCCAATGAGCAGTTCTTC
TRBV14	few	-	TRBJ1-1	CASSPSQVSGTEAFF	TGTGCCAGCAGCCCCTCACAGGTGAGCGGCACTGAAGCTTTCTTT
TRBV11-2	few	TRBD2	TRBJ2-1	CASSLGTSADNEQFF	TGTGCCAGCAGCTTAGGGACTAGCGCAGACAATGAGCAGTTCTTC
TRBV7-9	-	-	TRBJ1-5	CASSGSFSNQPQHF	TGTGCCAGCAGCGGGAGTTTTAGCAATCAGCCCCAGCATTTT
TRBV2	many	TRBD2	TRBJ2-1	CASSEDSGSSYNEQFF	TGTGCCAGCAGTGAAGATAGCGGGAGCTCCTACAATGAGCAGTTCTTC
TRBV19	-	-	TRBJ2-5	CASSITTGRETQYF	TGTGCCAGTAGTATAACGACGGGGCGAGAGACCCAGTACTTC
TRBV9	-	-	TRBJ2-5	CASSVSPSSETQYF	TGTGCCAGCAGCGTAAGCCCGAGTTCGGAGACCCAGTACTTC
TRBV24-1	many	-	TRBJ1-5	CATSDPSEGGAYQPQHF	TGTGCCACCAGTGATCCGTCGGAGGGAGGGGCATATCAGCCCCAGCATTTT
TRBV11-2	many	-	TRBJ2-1	CASSIYRDNEQFF	TGTGCCAGCAGCATTTACAGGGACAATGAGCAGTTCTTC
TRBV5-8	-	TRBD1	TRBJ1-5	CASDSRRDRGLLDQPQHF	TGTGCCAGCGACTCACGGCGTGACAGGGGCCTACTGGATCAGCCCCAGCATTTT
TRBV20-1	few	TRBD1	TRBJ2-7	CSARSGQVLSYEQYF	TGCAGTGCTAGATCCGGACAGGTCCTCTCCTACGAGCAGTACTTC
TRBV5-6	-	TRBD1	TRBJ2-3	CASSRGQGRADTQYF	TGTGCCAGCAGCCGTGGACAGGGGAGGGCAGATACGCAGTATTTT
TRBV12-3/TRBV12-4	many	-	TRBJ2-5	CASSPNHYGAGETQYF	TGTGCCAGCAGTCCCAACCACTATGGCGCGGGAGAGACCCAGTACTTC
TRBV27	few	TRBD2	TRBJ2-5	CASSSPGGFETQYF	TGTGCCAGCAGTTCTCCCGGGGGGTTTGAGACCCAGTACTTC
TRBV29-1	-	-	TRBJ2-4	CSVAPGGLAKNIQYF	TGCAGCGTCGCCCCCGGAGGTCTAGCCAAAAACATTCAGTACTTC
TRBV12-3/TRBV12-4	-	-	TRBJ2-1	CASNKEHTRRTYNEQFF	TGTGCCAGCAACAAAGAGCATACGCGTAGGACCTACAATGAGCAGTTCTTC
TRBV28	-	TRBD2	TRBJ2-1	CASSLGSGNAREQFF	TGTGCCAGCAGCCTAGGGAGCGGGAATGCGCGCGAGCAGTTCTTC
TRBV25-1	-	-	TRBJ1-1	CASRTEGVTEAFF	TGTGCCAGCAGGACAGAGGGGGTCACTGAAGCTTTCTTT
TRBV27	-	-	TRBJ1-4	CASSSRKGPTNRATNEKLFF	TGTGCCAGCTCTTCTCGAAAAGGACCGACGAACCGAGCAACTAATGAAAAACTGTTTTTT
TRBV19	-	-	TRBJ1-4	CASSIRRLEEKLFF	TGTGCCAGTAGTATACGGCGGCTCGAAGAAAAACTGTTTTTT
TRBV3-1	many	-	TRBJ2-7	CASSQYAYEQYF	TGTGCCAGCAGCCAATACGCCTACGAGCAGTACTTC
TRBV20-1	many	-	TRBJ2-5	CSARKQKETQYF	TGCAGTGCTAGAAAGCAGAAAGAGACCCAGTACTTC
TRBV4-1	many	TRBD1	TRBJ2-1	CASSQDKGQGTYNEQFF	TGCGCCAGCAGCCAAGACAAGGGACAGGGGACCTACAATGAGCAGTTCTTC